The 22 T cell receptor beta chains given below trace back to one sample, sequenced in a study of CD8+ T cells in alopecia areata. RNA extraction and reverse transcription yielded cDNA as sequencing template. The repertoire was sequenced with immunoSEQ multiplex PCR; TCRdb's copy has only in-frame clones and lacks some. The sample contains some 120,000 clones, around 50% of which appear only once. The sequenced sample was NKG2D-low CD8+ T cells sorted from blood. These receptors all come from a human donor with alopecia areata.

The chain couples TRBV20-1 to TRBJ2-7; no reliable D call. From germline, CDR1 is DFQATT and CDR2 SNEGSKA (reference sequence). Trimming cost V 3 bases and J 5 bases, with 5 bases left between them. The CDR3 sequence is 10 residues long. The CDR3 DNA reads TGCAGTGCTAGGGCGGACGAGCAGTACTTC. Encoded protein: CSARADEQYF.

This clone was seen only a few times. The genes are TRBV7-9 and TRBJ2-1, with D uncertain. Trimming stripped 3 bases from V and 0 bases from J, with 9 bases between. Germline CDR1 SEHNR, CDR2 FQNEAQ (reference sequence). The CDR3 extends over 15 amino acids. Written as DNA, the CDR3 is TGTGCCAGCAGCTTCGCGGATGGCTCCTACAATGAGCAGTTCTTC. Amino acid sequence: CASSFADGSYNEQFF.

Turning to this clone: The sample holds other DNA sequences that translate to the same CDR3. The genes are TRBV29-1 and TRBJ1-2; weak D call: TRBD1 (5 bases). V was shortened by 3 bases and J by 7 bases, with 9 bases between the two germline ends. The CDR3 is made up of 11 amino acids. CDR1 and CDR2 from the germline V gene are SQVTM and ANQGSEA. CDR3 sequence reads: CSVDRGGGYTF. CDR3 sequence (DNA): TGCAGCGTTGATAGGGGAGGTGGCTACACCTTC.

This chain connects TRBV27 to TRBJ2-7, with 13 bases that match TRBD2. J was trimmed by 3 bases and V by 5 bases; bases with no gene match: 7. There are 16 residues in the CDR3. The germline V gene has CDR1 MNHEY and CDR2 SMNVEV (reference sequence). CDR3 residues: CASSPGLAGVNYEQYF. CDR3 DNA: TGTGCCAGCAGTCCAGGACTAGCGGGAGTTAACTACGAGCAGTACTTC.

This chain links TRBV6-6 with TRBJ2-3; D is uncertain. This CDR3 has 14 amino acids. The V gene's germline CDR1 is MNHNY and CDR2 SVGAGI (reference sequence). Between the trimmed V and J ends, which lost 2 bases and 2 bases, there was a span of 8 bases. DNA for the CDR3: TGTGCCAGCAGTTACCAGGCAGCCACAGATACGCAGTATTTT. This encodes CASSYQAATDTQYF.

This clone was counted a few times. The chain has TRBV7-9 and TRBJ1-1; no definite D call. The V gene's germline CDR1 is SEHNR and CDR2 FQNEAQ (reference sequence). The CDR3 covers 11 residues. V lost 2 bases to trimming and J lost 8 bases, with 6 bases between them. CDR3 DNA sequence: TGTGCCAGCAGCTTAACCCTAGAAGCTTTCTTT. Amino acids: CASSLTLEAFF. The entire variable domain, with the rest obtained from reference TRBV7-9 and TRBJ1-1, is as follows: DTGVSQNPRHKITKRGQNVTFRCDPISEHNRLYWYRQTLGQGPEFLTYFQNEAQLEKSRLLSDRFSAERPKGSFSTLEIQRTEQGDSAMYLCASSLTLEAFFGQGTRLTVV.

A few counts support this clone. Other DNA sequences within the sample encode an identical CDR3. The chain recombines TRBV29-1 with TRBJ2-7; D uncertain. CDR1 is SQVTM, CDR2 ANQGSEA, per germline. CDR3 length: 11 residues. Trimming cost V 7 bases and J 3 bases, with 10 bases left between them. The DNA of the CDR3 is TGCAGCGCCCTAGAAGGCTACGAGCAGTACTTC. This codes for CSALEGYEQYF.

This chain joins TRBV29-1 and TRBJ1-5; D is perhaps TRBD1 (5 bases). V lost 5 bases, J lost 7 bases, and 21 bases lay in between. Germline CDR1 and CDR2: SQVTM and ANQGSEA. CDR3 length: 15 amino acids. CDR3 bases: TGCAGCGTTTCCGGGAGCAGGGCGGGTAACCAGCCCCAGCATTTT. It specifies CSVSGSRAGNQPQHF.

The CDR3 sequence is CSVEGSAEWRETQYF. CDR3 in DNA: TGCAGCGTCGAGGGTTCGGCGGAGTGGAGGGAGACCCAGTACTTC. The V and J genes are TRBV29-1 and TRBJ2-5, with D tentatively TRBD2 (5 bases). CDR3 length: 15 residues. The V and J ends lost 6 bases and 5 bases respectively, with 22 bases between them. Germline V gene data show CDR1 as SQVTM and CDR2 as ANQGSEA. Variable domain in full (rest from reference TRBV29-1 and TRBJ2-5): SAVISQKPSRDICQRGTSLTIQCQVDSQVTMMFWYRQQPGQSLTLIATANQGSEATYESGFVIDKFPISRPNLTFSTLTVSNMSPEDSSIYLCSVEGSAEWRETQYFGPGTRLLVL.

The V and J genes are TRBV9 and TRBJ2-3, with D uncertain. V shed 3 bases and J shed 3 bases, with 11 bases lying between them. Germline V gene lookup returns CDR1 SGDLS and CDR2 YYNGEE. This CDR3 is built from 14 residues. The CDR3 nucleotides are TGTGCCAGCAGCGAATTCGCCTTGACAGATACGCAGTATTTT. Amino acid sequence: CASSEFALTDTQYF.

The chain has TRBV4-2 and TRBJ2-2; no definite D call. The CDR3 runs to 12 residues. Germline CDR1 LGHNA, CDR2 YNFKEQ. Trimming shortened V by 1 base and J by 7 bases, and 4 bases separated the two germline ends. The CDR3 loop is CASSQAGGELFF. The CDR3 DNA reads as TGTGCCAGCAGCCAAGCCGGCGGGGAGCTGTTTTTT.

This sequence joins TRBV9 and TRBJ2-5, with 8 bases that match TRBD2. Losses at the gene ends were 4 bases for V and 3 bases for J; bases not matched to a gene: 5. The CDR3 consists of 14 residues. CDR1 and CDR2 (germline): SGDLS, YYNGEE. The CDR3 region is CASSPGSGKETQYF. The DNA for the CDR3 is TGTGCCAGCAGCCCGGGTAGCGGGAAAGAGACCCAGTACTTC.

This chain connects TRBV2 to TRBJ2-3, with D possibly matching TRBD2 (5 bases). The CDR3 spans 15 residues. Trimming cost V 2 bases and J 0 bases, with 9 bases left between them. CDR1 is SNHLY, CDR2 FYNNEI, per germline. This CDR3 reads CASSETSGSTDTQYF. The CDR3 nucleotides are TGTGCCAGCAGTGAAACAAGCGGTAGCACAGATACGCAGTATTTT.

The gene calls are TRBV29-1 and TRBJ2-7, with a possible D match to TRBD2 (6 bases). Trimming took off 0 bases at V and 2 bases at J, with 11 bases between the two ends. Germline CDR1 SQVTM, CDR2 ANQGSEA. This CDR3 is built from 14 residues. The CDR3 DNA reads as TGCAGCGTTGAAGATCGGGGGAGCCCCTACGAGCAGTACTTC. Translated, it gives CSVEDRGSPYEQYF.

The V gene is TRBV11-2, the J gene TRBJ2-7, with 7 bases fitting TRBD1. Germline values: CDR1 SGHAT, CDR2 FQNNGV. The V and J ends lost 3 bases and 2 bases, in that order; junction bases with no gene match: 4. The CDR3 has 14 amino acids. Here the CDR3 DNA reads TGTGCCAGCAGCTTGACAGGGCGGCCCTACGAGCAGTACTTC. This codes for CASSLTGRPYEQYF.

V is TRBV30 and J is TRBJ2-1, with 11 positions matching TRBD2. The germline CDR1 and CDR2 sequences are GTSNPN and SVGIG (reference sequence). This CDR3 has 16 amino acids. J gave up 10 bases and V 0 bases, and 11 bases lay outside the gene matches. CDR3 protein: CAWSVIRLAGGGEQFF. The DNA of the CDR3 is TGTGCCTGGAGTGTAATCAGGCTAGCGGGAGGAGGGGAGCAGTTCTTC. The full variable domain, with the rest looked up from reference TRBV30 and TRBJ2-1, is SQTIHQWPATLVQPVGSPLSLECTVEGTSNPNLYWYRQAAGRGLQLLFYSVGIGQISSEVPQNLSASRPQDRQFILSSKKLLLSDSGFYLCAWSVIRLAGGGEQFFGPGTRLTVL.

The chain has TRBV27 and TRBJ1-5; possibly TRBD1 for D (6 bases). Trimming removed 6 bases from V and 0 bases from J, with 12 bases in between. CDR3 length: 15 amino acids. The germline CDR1 and CDR2 sequences are MNHEY and SMNVEV (reference sequence). The CDR3 nucleotides read TGTGCCAGCAGCCTCAACAGGGATAGCAATCAGCCCCAGCATTTT. Translating gives CASSLNRDSNQPQHF.

The chain links TRBV2 to TRBJ2-1; possibly TRBD1 for D (5 bases). The CDR3 sequence is 11 residues long. Germline loops: CDR1 SNHLY, CDR2 FYNNEI. With 10 bases removed from V and 8 bases from J, the gap between germline ends came to 12 bases. This CDR3 is CATKVGHEQFF. The CDR3 DNA follows: TGTGCCACCAAAGTGGGGCATGAGCAGTTCTTC.

The chain combines TRBV29-1 with TRBJ1-2; perhaps TRBD1 as D (6 bases). Trimming pared 4 bases from V and 4 bases from J, leaving 13 bases between. The germline gives CDR1 SQVTM, CDR2 ANQGSEA. This CDR3 has 13 amino acids. Here the CDR3 DNA reads TGCAGCGTTGGGCGGGGGGACACCTATGGCTACACCTTC. Its translation: CSVGRGDTYGYTF. Complete variable domain (other parts from reference TRBV29-1 and TRBJ1-2): SAVISQKPSRDICQRGTSLTIQCQVDSQVTMMFWYRQQPGQSLTLIATANQGSEATYESGFVIDKFPISRPNLTFSTLTVSNMSPEDSSIYLCSVGRGDTYGYTFGSGTRLTVV.

The CDR3 sequence: CSVEGNREQFF. In DNA, the CDR3 is TGCAGCGTTGAAGGGAACCGGGAGCAGTTCTTC. V is TRBV29-1 and J is TRBJ2-1, with D uncertain. The length of the CDR3 is 11 residues. The V gene's germline CDR1 is SQVTM and CDR2 ANQGSEA. Deletions cut 1 base from V and 10 bases from J, with 8 bases between.

The chain couples TRBV11-2 to TRBJ2-7, with 8 nucleotides matching TRBD1. Trimming took 7 bases from V and 0 from J; bases not matched to a gene: 8. Germline V CDR1 and CDR2: SGHAT, FQNNGV. The CDR3 is 15 residues long. The CDR3 loop is CASTEETGVSYEQYF. The DNA for the CDR3 is TGTGCCAGCACCGAAGAGACAGGGGTCTCCTACGAGCAGTACTTC.

The V gene is TRBV2, the J gene TRBJ2-3, with D uncertain. Germline CDR1 and CDR2: SNHLY and FYNNEI. The CDR3 consists of 12 residues. V was pared by 7 bases and J by 2 bases, with 7 bases between. The CDR3 bases are TGTGCCAGCACCGACTCCACAGATACGCAGTATTTT. Translating it yields CASTDSTDTQYF. Supplemented by reference TRBV2 and TRBJ2-3, the full variable domain reads EPEVTQTPSHQVTQMGQEVILRCVPISNHLYFYWYRQILGQKVEFLVSFYNNEISEKSEIFDDQFSVERPDGSNFTLKIRSTKLEDSAMYFCASTDSTDTQYFGPGTRLTVL.